These T cell receptor beta chains were read from a single sample in a study of blood T cell repertoires in COVID-19. Here immunoSEQ multiplex PCR was the method, and the copy in TCRdb shows in-frame clones only, minus some. Here the sample spans 290,000 or so clones, roughly 90% being singletons. The specimen was PBMCs or T cells enriched from blood (not recorded which). Receptors originate from a woman aged 30 to 39 who had recovered from COVID-19. CDR3s include the opening cysteine and the closing phenylalanine or tryptophan. D genes are given only for firm matches. Clone size is stated in some rows and not others, as once, few, many or a class when expanded.

>TRBV14|-|TRBJ1-4|-
CASSQGRQFNEKLFF
TGTGCCAGCAGCCAGGGAAGACAGTTTAATGAAAAACTGTTTTTT
>TRBV24-1|-|TRBJ2-7|-
CATSDEGYEQYF
TGTGCCACCAGTGACGAGGGATACGAGCAGTACTTC
>TRBV30|once|TRBJ2-7|-
CAWSVAAGRAYEQYF
TGTGCCTGGAGTGTAGCAGCGGGCCGAGCCTACGAGCAGTACTTC
>TRBV19|-|TRBJ2-5|TRBD2
CASSIRGLAAETQYF
TGTGCCAGTAGTATCCGGGGACTAGCGGCAGAGACCCAGTACTTC
>TRBV15|-|TRBJ2-7|-
CATSRELGRVGYEQYF
TGTGCCACCAGCAGAGAATTGGGCAGGGTGGGCTACGAGCAGTACTTC
>TRBV2|-|TRBJ2-7|TRBD2
CASSSLAGVSEQYF
TGTGCCAGCAGTTCACTAGCGGGAGTATCCGAGCAGTACTTC
>TRBV7-6|-|TRBJ2-7|TRBD2
CATGTSGLNEQYF
TGTGCCACCGGGACTAGCGGCCTGAACGAGCAGTACTTC
>TRBV6-5|-|TRBJ2-2|TRBD1
CASRQGTGELFF
TGTGCCAGTCGACAGGGGACCGGGGAGCTGTTTTTT
>TRBV9|-|TRBJ1-3|-
CASSISQGKDTIYF
TGTGCCAGCAGCATTAGTCAGGGGAAGGACACCATATATTTT
>TRBV7-2|-|TRBJ2-6|-
CASSPRQVHSGANVLTF
TGTGCCAGCAGCCCCAGGCAGGTACACTCTGGGGCCAACGTCCTGACTTTC
>TRBV13|-|TRBJ2-3|-
CASSPLGSGEDTQYF
TGTGCCAGCAGCCCACTCGGATCGGGGGAAGATACGCAGTATTTT
>TRBV3-1/TRBV3-2|-|TRBJ1-5|-
CASSQDGGQGRQPQHF
TGTGCCAGCAGCCAAGATGGTGGGCAGGGCCGACAGCCCCAGCATTTT
>TRBV28|-|TRBJ1-2|TRBD1
CASSSPQGAGYGYTF
TGTGCCAGCAGTTCCCCCCAGGGGGCGGGCTATGGCTACACCTTC
>TRBV24-1|once|TRBJ2-1|TRBD1
CATQGWETGYQFF
TGTGCCACCCAAGGATGGGAGACAGGGTACCAGTTCTTC
>TRBV11-2|-|TRBJ1-1|-
CASSLGSGLEAFF
TGTGCCAGCAGCTTAGGATCTGGGCTTGAAGCTTTCTTT
>TRBV25-1|few|TRBJ1-6|-
CASSRGSPLHF
TGTGCCAGCAGCAGGGGTTCACCCCTCCACTTT
>TRBV5-1|-|TRBJ2-3|TRBD2
CASSLELAGGDTQYF
TGCGCCAGCAGCTTGGAACTAGCGGGAGGTGATACGCAGTATTTT